The table lists the clone carrying this T cell receptor beta chain with a few counts. Its specificity is unknown. The data were obtained in a study of identical twins. This CDR3 contains 13 residues. Trimming shortened V by 6 bases and J by 0 bases, and 8 bases separated the two germline ends. Per the germline V gene, CDR1 is ENHRY and CDR2 is SYGVKD. TCRdb re-derived calls from the 5' RACE reads in MiXCR, one entry per CDR3 protein. The sample yields 450,000 to 650,000 distinct CDR3 sequences, over 12% seen once. Findings of the study overall: Memory repertoires lacked the insertion deficit that abundant cord blood beta clonotypes showed.

The sample was also linked to a second study, of yellow fever vaccine responses in identical twins.

V is TRBV10-3 and J is TRBJ1-2; no clear D. This sequence was found in a woman under 30 in good health. Material for sequencing was CD4+ T cells sorted from blood. The CDR3 spells CAISHAANYGYTF. CDR3 nucleotide sequence: TGTGCCATCAGCCACGCAGCTAACTATGGCTACACCTTC.